One and the same sample provided the 31 T cell receptor beta chains below, sequenced in a study of shared clonotypes between healthy human individuals. Generated by immunoSEQ multiplex PCR, the TCRdb table keeps only in-frame clones and is missing some. The table has some 120,000 clones, roughly two thirds seen once. Source material: memory CD8+ T cells sorted from blood. Noted subset: CD45RO+ cells pooled with CCR7-negative TemRA cells. These receptors all come from a woman aged 30 to 39 in good health.

The chain is built from TRBV6-4 and TRBJ2-5; 8 nucleotides line up with TRBD2. Losses at the gene ends were 5 bases for V and 4 bases for J; bases not matched to a gene: 9. Germline CDR1 is MRHNA and CDR2 is SNTAGT. The CDR3 runs to 15 residues. CDR3 sequence (DNA): TGTGCCAGCAGTCCCTCGTCGGGAGGGCGAGAGACCCAGTACTTC. Amino acid sequence: CASSPSSGGRETQYF.

V gene TRBV6-4 combines with J gene TRBJ2-1, with a possible D match to TRBD2 (6 bases). Germline lookup yields CDR1 MRHNA and CDR2 SNTAGT. CDR3 size: 15 residues. The V end was cut by 2 bases, the J end by 7 bases, with 15 bases between. The CDR3 reads CASSDGGEEGNEQFF. The CDR3 DNA is TGTGCCAGCAGTGACGGTGGGGAGGAAGGGAATGAGCAGTTCTTC.

The V call is TRBV9, the J call TRBJ1-4; no reliable D call. The CDR3 sequence is 15 residues long. Germline loops: CDR1 SGDLS, CDR2 YYNGEE. V lost 3 bases to trimming and J lost 0 bases, with 9 bases between them. The CDR3 reads CASSARVATNEKLFF. The CDR3 DNA sequence: TGTGCCAGCAGCGCCCGGGTGGCAACTAATGAAAAACTGTTTTTT.

This chain links TRBV28 with TRBJ2-1; the match to TRBD2 covers 7 bases. The germline CDR1 and CDR2 sequences are MDHEN and SYDVKM. Trimming at V came to 10 bases and at J to 3 bases, leaving 9 bases not matched to a gene. The CDR3 is made up of 14 amino acids. CDR3: CATTASGVYNEQFF. The CDR3 nucleotides read TGTGCCACCACCGCTAGCGGAGTCTACAATGAGCAGTTCTTC.

A remark on this clone: This may be a read error, as it is one base from a much larger clone. The sample has other DNA sequences that encode this CDR3 too. The chain recombines TRBV7-6 with TRBJ2-5; D is ambiguous. The J call may be in error: the DNA end matches TRBJ2-7 better. Germline V gives CDR1 SGHVS, CDR2 FNYEAQ. The CDR3 has 13 residues. The CDR3 reads CASSSGPNYEQYF. CDR3 bases: TGTGCCAGCAGCTCCGGTCCGAACTACGAGCAGTACTTC.

The rearrangement joins TRBV20-1 to TRBJ2-1, with D tentatively TRBD2 (5 bases). CDR1 is DFQATT and CDR2 is SNEGSKA in the germline V gene (reference sequence). The CDR3 consists of 11 residues. V lost 1 base and J lost 10, with 8 bases in between. The CDR3 DNA sequence: TGCAGTGCTAGAGGAGGGAGCGAGCAGTTCTTC. It is translated as CSARGGSEQFF.

The CDR3 sequence: CASSDQRESLTGELFF. CDR3 nucleotide sequence: TGTGCCAGCAGCGACCAGCGGGAGAGCCTCACCGGGGAGCTGTTTTTT. The chain combines TRBV11-3 with TRBJ2-2; 8 nucleotides agree with TRBD2. The V segment lost 5 bases and the J segment 4 bases; nucleotides outside the gene matches: 9. Germline lookup yields CDR1 SGHNT and CDR2 YENEEA. CDR3 size: 16 residues.

The chain links TRBV5-6 to TRBJ1-4; a weak D match, TRBD1 (6 bases). Trimming shortened V by 4 bases and J by 8 bases, and 18 bases separated the two germline ends. Per the germline V gene, CDR1 is SGHDT and CDR2 is YYEEEE. The CDR3 consists of 15 residues. Here the CDR3 DNA reads TGTGCCAGCAGCGTAAAACAGGGCGTTAGAGAAAAACTGTTTTTT. Residues: CASSVKQGVREKLFF.

This clone was recorded a few times. The V and J genes are TRBV25-1 and TRBJ2-3; no definite D call. This CDR3 spans 15 amino acids. Trimming shortened V by 3 bases and J by 4 bases, and 14 bases separated the two germline ends. Germline CDR1 MGHDK, CDR2 SYGVNS. Written as DNA, the CDR3 is TGTGCCAGCAGTGATCAAAGGGCGACCTCAGATACGCAGTATTTT. Its translation is CASSDQRATSDTQYF.

This chain links TRBV5-6 with TRBJ2-5; a weak D match, TRBD2 (6 bases). CDR3 length: 13 amino acids. Germline V lookup: CDR1 SGHDT, CDR2 YYEEEE. Trimming shortened V by 4 bases and J by 2 bases, and 9 bases separated the two germline ends. The CDR3 DNA sequence: TGTGCCAGCAGCCGGGACTTACAAGAGACCCAGTACTTC. As protein: CASSRDLQETQYF.

This clone showed up just a few times. The chain uses TRBV6-6 and TRBJ1-5; 11 bases align to TRBD1. Germline V gene data show CDR1 as MNHNY and CDR2 as SVGAGI (reference sequence). The CDR3 is 14 amino acids. V gave up 8 bases and J gave up 5 bases; unmatched junction bases: 5. The CDR3 DNA is TGTGCCAGCGTGGGGGACAGGGGGTATCAGCCCCAGCATTTT. It specifies CASVGDRGYQPQHF.

This clone was seen more than once but under ten times. The chain carries TRBV9 and TRBJ2-7; D gene unclear. The CDR3 is made up of 14 amino acids. Germline V gives CDR1 SGDLS, CDR2 YYNGEE. The V end lost 0 bases, the J end lost 6 bases, and 13 bases lay between the germline ends. CDR3 nucleotide sequence: TGTGCCAGCAGCGTAGGGCCCCTAGGCCCCGAGCAGTACTTC. This gives the protein CASSVGPLGPEQYF. The full variable domain, rest sourced from reference TRBV9 and TRBJ2-7, is DSGVTQTPKHLITATGQRVTLRCSPRSGDLSVYWYQQSLDQGLQFLIQYYNGEERAKGNILERFSAQQFPDLHSELNLSSLELGDSALYFCASSVGPLGPEQYFGPGTRLTVT.

This clone was counted between two and nine times. The chain couples TRBV28 to TRBJ1-1; 7 nucleotides match TRBD1. CDR1 and CDR2 from the germline V gene are MDHEN and SYDVKM. V lost 5 bases, J lost 4 bases, and 10 bases stayed unmatched. The CDR3 contains 15 residues. The CDR3 nucleotides are TGTGCCAGCAGTCCCCGGGGAGGGGGCGGCACTGAAGCTTTCTTT. It specifies CASSPRGGGGTEAFF.

V is TRBV9 and J is TRBJ1-2; possibly TRBD1 for D (6 bases). The CDR3 is 14 residues long. CDR1 is SGDLS, CDR2 YYNGEE, per germline. V shed 2 bases and J shed 3 bases, with 11 bases lying between them. For the CDR3, the DNA is TGTGCCAGCAGCGTTACAGGGATGGACTATGGCTACACCTTC. Translated, it gives CASSVTGMDYGYTF.

V gene TRBV7-9 combines with J gene TRBJ2-3; D is possibly TRBD1 or TRBD2 (6 bases each). The CDR3 contains 15 residues. Trimming stripped 5 bases from V and 6 bases from J, with 18 bases between. The germline V gene encodes CDR1 SEHNR and CDR2 FQNEAQ (reference sequence). The CDR3 bases are TGTGCCAGCAGCCCGGGACTGACGGGGGCGGATACGCAGTATTTT. Translating it yields CASSPGLTGADTQYF.

The chain has TRBV10-2 and TRBJ1-3; D perhaps matches TRBD1 (5 bases). V was trimmed by 4 bases and J by 5 bases, leaving 9 bases between them. The CDR3 is made up of 13 amino acids. Looked up from germline, CDR1 is WSHSY and CDR2 is SAAADI. CDR3 sequence (DNA): TGCGCCAGCAGTGGACAGAATAGAAACACCATATATTTT. Its protein product is CASSGQNRNTIYF.

This clone was counted a single time. In DNA form, the CDR3 reads TGTGCCAGCAGTCCGTGGAGGGGTGGCGATCAGCCCCAGCATTTT. It translates to CASSPWRGGDQPQHF. The genes are TRBV2 and TRBJ1-5, with D maybe TRBD1 (5 bases). The CDR3 is 15 residues long. The V gene lost 5 bases and the J gene lost 5 bases, with 16 bases spanning the gap. The germline CDR1 and CDR2 sequences are SNHLY and FYNNEI.

The genes are TRBV27 and TRBJ1-1; 10 bases are shared with TRBD1. Germline values: CDR1 MNHEY, CDR2 SMNVEV (reference sequence). The ends lost 7 bases at V and 4 bases at J; junction bases unmatched: 6. CDR3 length: 14 residues. CDR3 loop: CASKDRGFLTEAFF. In DNA form, the CDR3 reads TGTGCCAGCAAGGACAGGGGGTTTCTCACTGAAGCTTTCTTT.

This clone was detected a few times. The chain couples TRBV25-1 to TRBJ1-1; no clear D. CDR1 MGHDK and CDR2 SYGVNS come from the germline V gene. The CDR3 is made up of 11 amino acids. Deletions cut 4 bases from V and 7 bases from J, with 7 bases between. The CDR3 loop reads CASSAVFEAFF. DNA of the CDR3: TGTGCCAGCAGTGCGGTTTTTGAAGCTTTCTTT.

The V call is TRBV6-5, the J call TRBJ1-1; D is unresolved. V gave up 4 bases and J gave up 8 bases, with 8 bases separating them. The CDR3 consists of 11 residues. CDR1 and CDR2 (germline): MNHEY, SVGAGI. In nucleotides, the CDR3 is TGTGCCAGCAGTTCGGGTGTAGAAGCTTTCTTT. It codes for CASSSGVEAFF.

V gene TRBV6-6 combines with J gene TRBJ2-5; no firm D call. Per germline, CDR1 MNHNY and CDR2 SVGAGI (reference sequence). This CDR3 contains 14 residues. The V end was cut by 5 bases, the J end by 4 bases, with 14 bases between. CDR3 sequence: CASSSPSETETQYF. Written as DNA, the CDR3 is TGTGCCAGCAGTAGCCCGTCGGAGACAGAGACCCAGTACTTC.

This chain joins TRBV5-4 and TRBJ2-3; TRBD2 agrees at 7 bases. The CDR3 extends over 14 amino acids. The J segment lost 3 bases and the V segment lost 4 bases, leaving 5 bases of the junction unmatched. Germline V gene data show CDR1 as SGHNT and CDR2 as YYREEE (reference sequence). The CDR3 DNA sequence: TGTGCCAGCAGCAGGTGGGGGGGAACAGATACGCAGTATTTT. Translating gives CASSRWGGTDTQYF.

J is TRBJ2-5 and V is TRBV5-1, with D hard to call. Germline loops: CDR1 SGHRS, CDR2 YFSETQ. V lost 5 bases and J 3 bases, leaving 11 bases between the germline ends. The CDR3 totals 13 residues. In DNA form, the CDR3 reads TGCGCCAGCAGTATCCAACCGGAAGAGACCCAGTACTTC. Its protein is CASSIQPEETQYF.

There are a few counts of this clone. CDR3 sequence reads: CASSPQLDSGVDTQYF. The DNA for the CDR3 is TGCGCCAGCAGCCCTCAACTAGATTCGGGGGTCGATACGCAGTATTTT. This chain connects TRBV5-1 to TRBJ2-3; D may be TRBD2 (6 bases). Germline values: CDR1 SGHRS, CDR2 YFSETQ. Trimming stripped 4 bases from V and 6 bases from J, with 21 bases between. This CDR3 has 16 residues.

The chain has TRBV29-1 and TRBJ2-5; D gene uncertain. Trimming took 6 bases from V and 5 from J, leaving 7 bases between them. CDR3 length equals 10 residues. CDR1 and CDR2 (germline): SQVTM, ANQGSEA. CDR3 residues: CSVIRETQYF. In DNA form, the CDR3 reads TGCAGCGTCATCAGGGAGACCCAGTACTTC.

The chain is built from TRBV27 and TRBJ2-1, with 7 nucleotides matching TRBD2. CDR1 is MNHEY and CDR2 is SMNVEV in the germline V gene (reference sequence). V was pared by 5 bases and J by 3 bases, with 1 base of the junction left unmatched. CDR3 length: 13 amino acids. In DNA form, the CDR3 reads TGTGCCAGCAGTGCGGGAGACTACAATGAGCAGTTCTTC. Translating gives CASSAGDYNEQFF.

V usage is TRBV5-6 and J usage is TRBJ2-7; D is perhaps TRBD2 (5 bases). CDR1 and CDR2 (germline): SGHDT, YYEEEE. V was pared by 3 bases and J by 2 bases, with 15 bases between. The CDR3 has 15 amino acids. The CDR3 bases are TGTGCCAGCAGCTGGACGGTGGCCGGGACCTACGAGCAGTACTTC. It codes for CASSWTVAGTYEQYF.

Only a few counts were recorded for this clone. The CDR3 nucleotides are TGTGCCAGCAGAGTGGGACTAGCGGGAAATAGTGAGCAGTTCTTC. Protein sequence: CASRVGLAGNSEQFF. This chain connects TRBV6-4 to TRBJ2-1; TRBD2 aligns across 13 bases. The CDR3 is 15 amino acids. Germline-derived CDR1 and CDR2 are MRHNA and SNTAGT. The J segment lost 9 bases and the V segment lost 6 bases, leaving 8 bases of the junction unmatched.

V usage is TRBV5-1 and J usage is TRBJ2-7; tentative D call: TRBD2 (6 bases). Germline V gene lookup returns CDR1 SGHRS and CDR2 YFSETQ. Trimming removed 0 bases from V and 5 bases from J, with 15 bases in between. The CDR3 is 15 amino acids. CDR3 loop: CASSLEGGIAHEQYF. In DNA, the CDR3 is TGCGCCAGCAGCTTGGAGGGCGGGATAGCCCACGAGCAGTACTTC.

The chain joins TRBV19 to TRBJ1-1; D unresolved. With 5 bases removed from V and 4 bases from J, the gap between germline ends came to 11 bases. The germline V gene encodes CDR1 LNHDA and CDR2 SQIVND (reference sequence). CDR3 length: 13 residues. The chain's CDR3 is CASSWRAGTEAFF. In nucleotides, the CDR3 is TGTGCCAGTAGTTGGAGGGCGGGCACTGAAGCTTTCTTT.

This chain joins TRBV9 and TRBJ2-1, with TRBD2 matching over 8 bases. CDR3 length: 15 residues. The V and J ends lost 4 bases and 3 bases, in that order; junction bases with no gene match: 6. Germline V gene data show CDR1 as SGDLS and CDR2 as YYNGEE. The CDR3 coding sequence is TGTGCCAGCAGCTCCAGCGGGAGTGGCTACAATGAGCAGTTCTTC. This translates into CASSSSGSGYNEQFF.